The source of this T cell receptor (beta chain) is a study of cytotoxic CD8 clonotypes in ibrutinib-treated CLL. About the research overall: Across the patients, under 12 were relapsed/refractory, under 16 treatment-naive and under 18 IGHV unmutated. Treatment had run for a median around 12 months, range 6 to 36, when response samples were taken.

The ends lost 6 bases at V and 1 base at J; junction bases unmatched: 4. Germline-derived CDR1 and CDR2 are LGHNT and FRNRAP. The CDR3 length is 14 residues. Concerning this clone itself: Its antigen is unknown.

Study observations and caveats: Higher clonality was seen at ibrutinib response and a return toward baseline at progression.

The protocol was immunoSEQ multiplex PCR, while the TCRdb copy is restricted to in-frame clones and leaves out a portion. The data show approximately 91,000 clones, with about 76% seen just once and around 4.8% held by the top ten. This material consisted of PBMCs, taken after 12 months of ibrutinib treatment. The sequence was obtained from a human donor with chronic lymphocytic leukemia. J is TRBJ2-3 and V is TRBV12-5, with 7 bases matching TRBD1. The CDR3: CASGTGQGTDTQYF. CDR3 in DNA: TGTGCTAGTGGCACCGGACAGGGCACAGATACGCAGTATTTT.